These T cell receptor beta chains were read from a single sample in a study of shared clonotypes between healthy human individuals. The assay was immunoSEQ multiplex PCR, and TCRdb's table has in-frame clones only and misses some. The sample carries some 2.3 million clones, approximately 93% recorded once. Sequenced input: naive CD4+ T cells from PBMCs. These receptors all come from a man younger than 35 in good health. Some clones in this sample may be carry-over from other donors' samples. Both conserved end residues are part of each CDR3. The order of the fields is J gene, D gene, V gene, clone size, CDR3 protein, CDR3 DNA. A D gene is named only where the DNA matches it firmly. Size is stated for part of the rows, as once, few or many counts, or as a class when the clone is expanded.

j_call: TRBJ2-3; d_call: .; v_call: TRBV5-1; clone_size: .; cdr3_aa: CASSLEPRDTQYF; cdr3_nt: TGCGCCAGCAGCTTGGAGCCGCGGGATACGCAGTATTTT
j_call: TRBJ2-7; d_call: TRBD2; v_call: TRBV5-1; clone_size: .; cdr3_aa: CASSPGLAGASSSYEQYF; cdr3_nt: TGCGCCAGCAGCCCGGGACTAGCGGGAGCGTCAAGCTCCTACGAGCAGTACTTC
j_call: TRBJ2-5; d_call: .; v_call: TRBV18; clone_size: .; cdr3_aa: CASWGATAGQETQYF; cdr3_nt: TGTGCCAGCTGGGGGGCCACGGCGGGACAAGAGACCCAGTACTTC
j_call: TRBJ1-1; d_call: .; v_call: TRBV28; clone_size: .; cdr3_aa: CASRRLGDTEAFF; cdr3_nt: TGTGCCAGCAGGCGACTAGGGGACACTGAAGCTTTCTTT
j_call: TRBJ1-4; d_call: .; v_call: TRBV2; clone_size: .; cdr3_aa: CASRETPGVREKLFF; cdr3_nt: TGTGCCAGCAGGGAAACACCAGGGGTAAGGGAAAAACTGTTTTTT
j_call: TRBJ2-7; d_call: TRBD2; v_call: TRBV19; clone_size: .; cdr3_aa: CASSRSGSSYEQYF; cdr3_nt: TGTGCCAGTAGTAGAAGCGGGAGCTCCTACGAGCAGTACTTC
j_call: TRBJ1-2; d_call: .; v_call: TRBV6-4; clone_size: .; cdr3_aa: CASRQGLDGYTF; cdr3_nt: TGTGCCAGCAGGCAGGGCCTCGATGGCTACACCTTC
j_call: TRBJ2-6; d_call: TRBD1; v_call: TRBV27; clone_size: .; cdr3_aa: CAGRGQPFSGANVLTF; cdr3_nt: TGTGCCGGCAGGGGGCAACCCTTCTCTGGGGCCAACGTCCTGACTTTC
j_call: TRBJ2-1; d_call: TRBD2; v_call: TRBV28; clone_size: .; cdr3_aa: CASRAGGYNEQFF; cdr3_nt: TGTGCCAGCAGGGCGGGGGGGTACAATGAGCAGTTCTTC
j_call: TRBJ2-1; d_call: .; v_call: TRBV18; clone_size: once; cdr3_aa: CASSPSIYNEQFF; cdr3_nt: TGTGCCAGCTCACCTTCGATCTACAATGAGCAGTTCTTC
j_call: TRBJ2-3; d_call: TRBD2; v_call: TRBV9; clone_size: .; cdr3_aa: CASSPTGLAGGSTDTQYF; cdr3_nt: TGTGCCAGCAGCCCAACGGGACTAGCGGGAGGGAGCACAGATACGCAGTATTTT
j_call: TRBJ1-5; d_call: .; v_call: TRBV18; clone_size: .; cdr3_aa: CASSPTTGGDQPQHF; cdr3_nt: TGTGCCAGCTCACCTACGACGGGAGGGGATCAGCCCCAGCATTTT
j_call: TRBJ2-3; d_call: .; v_call: TRBV28; clone_size: once; cdr3_aa: CASSSPGFGTDTQYF; cdr3_nt: TGTGCCAGCAGTTCCCCCGGGTTCGGCACAGATACGCAGTATTTT
j_call: TRBJ2-1; d_call: .; v_call: TRBV9; clone_size: .; cdr3_aa: CASSVTGEQFF; cdr3_nt: TGTGCCAGCAGCGTGACGGGTGAGCAGTTCTTC
j_call: TRBJ2-7; d_call: .; v_call: TRBV7-9; clone_size: once; cdr3_aa: CASSRGGRAEQYF; cdr3_nt: TGTGCCAGCAGCCGAGGGGGGAGGGCCGAGCAGTACTTC
j_call: TRBJ2-1; d_call: TRBD2; v_call: TRBV6-4; clone_size: .; cdr3_aa: CASSDRPSGSNEQFF; cdr3_nt: TGTGCCAGCAGTGATCGGCCTAGCGGGAGCAATGAGCAGTTCTTC
j_call: TRBJ1-3; d_call: TRBD1; v_call: TRBV9; clone_size: .; cdr3_aa: CASRPGGQGIGNTIYF; cdr3_nt: TGTGCCAGCAGGCCTGGGGGACAGGGGATTGGAAACACCATATATTTT
j_call: TRBJ2-7; d_call: .; v_call: TRBV30; clone_size: few; cdr3_aa: CAWSVGLGQGQYF; cdr3_nt: TGTGCCTGGAGTGTTGGTCTGGGGCAGGGGCAGTACTTC
j_call: TRBJ1-2; d_call: .; v_call: TRBV27; clone_size: .; cdr3_aa: CASRAGADYGYTF; cdr3_nt: TGTGCCAGCAGGGCGGGGGCGGATTATGGCTACACCTTC
j_call: TRBJ1-2; d_call: .; v_call: TRBV4-2; clone_size: .; cdr3_aa: CASSQDISSRGWGGYTF; cdr3_nt: TGTGCCAGCAGCCAAGATATAAGCTCCCGGGGATGGGGTGGCTACACCTTC
j_call: TRBJ2-6; d_call: .; v_call: TRBV28; clone_size: .; cdr3_aa: CASMGDSGANVLTF; cdr3_nt: TGTGCCAGCATGGGGGACTCTGGGGCCAACGTCCTGACTTTC
j_call: TRBJ1-2; d_call: .; v_call: TRBV30; clone_size: .; cdr3_aa: CAWRGANYGYTF; cdr3_nt: TGTGCCTGGAGGGGGGCTAACTATGGCTACACCTTC
j_call: TRBJ2-1; d_call: .; v_call: TRBV19; clone_size: .; cdr3_aa: CASSIEGRGAEQFF; cdr3_nt: TGTGCCAGTAGTATAGAGGGACGGGGCGCTGAGCAGTTCTTC
j_call: TRBJ2-7; d_call: TRBD1; v_call: TRBV19; clone_size: .; cdr3_aa: CASRESGQGYEQYF; cdr3_nt: TGTGCCAGTAGAGAATCCGGACAGGGCTACGAGCAGTACTTC
j_call: TRBJ2-1; d_call: TRBD2; v_call: TRBV2; clone_size: .; cdr3_aa: CASSFLGLAGGNEQFF; cdr3_nt: TGTGCCAGCAGTTTTCTCGGACTAGCGGGAGGCAATGAGCAGTTCTTC
j_call: TRBJ1-2; d_call: TRBD1; v_call: TRBV28; clone_size: .; cdr3_aa: CASSPPGGLYYGYTF; cdr3_nt: TGTGCCAGCAGTCCCCCAGGGGGCCTCTACTATGGCTACACCTTC
j_call: TRBJ1-1; d_call: .; v_call: TRBV10-3; clone_size: .; cdr3_aa: CAISESLGDTEAFF; cdr3_nt: TGTGCCATCAGTGAGTCCCTCGGGGACACTGAAGCTTTCTTT
j_call: TRBJ1-2; d_call: TRBD1; v_call: TRBV28; clone_size: .; cdr3_aa: CASRSTGGYGYTF; cdr3_nt: TGTGCCAGCAGGTCGACAGGGGGCTATGGCTACACCTTC
j_call: TRBJ2-2; d_call: .; v_call: TRBV5-5; clone_size: .; cdr3_aa: CASSLQGQNTGELFF; cdr3_nt: TGTGCCAGCAGCTTGCAGGGCCAAAACACCGGGGAGCTGTTTTTT
j_call: TRBJ2-1; d_call: .; v_call: TRBV15; clone_size: .; cdr3_aa: CATSIGSSYNEQFF; cdr3_nt: TGTGCCACCAGCATTGGGAGCTCCTACAATGAGCAGTTCTTC
j_call: TRBJ2-2; d_call: TRBD1; v_call: TRBV7-8; clone_size: .; cdr3_aa: CASSGRDRVTGELFF; cdr3_nt: TGTGCCAGCAGCGGCCGGGACAGAGTCACCGGGGAGCTGTTTTTT
j_call: TRBJ2-1; d_call: TRBD2; v_call: TRBV5-4; clone_size: .; cdr3_aa: CASSSGGAGAEWGQFF; cdr3_nt: TGTGCCAGCAGCTCGGGAGGGGCAGGGGCCGAATGGGGGCAGTTCTTC
j_call: TRBJ1-1; d_call: .; v_call: TRBV28; clone_size: .; cdr3_aa: CASSLSTEAFF; cdr3_nt: TGTGCCAGCAGTTTAAGCACTGAAGCTTTCTTT
j_call: TRBJ2-7; d_call: TRBD1; v_call: TRBV6-5; clone_size: once; cdr3_aa: CASSDPGQGDEQYF; cdr3_nt: TGTGCCAGCAGTGATCCGGGACAGGGAGACGAGCAGTACTTC
j_call: TRBJ2-3; d_call: .; v_call: TRBV28; clone_size: .; cdr3_aa: CASSSLALTDTQYF; cdr3_nt: TGTGCCAGCAGTTCGCTAGCTCTCACAGATACGCAGTATTTT